This entry lists 10 T cell receptor beta chains sequenced from one sample in a study of T cells in Graves' hyperthyroidism and ophthalmopathy. TCR beta CDR3 region amplification was performed from RNA transcripts. Primed by the HTBI set, a first-round RT-PCR was run on the TCR CDR3. TCRdb called the multiplex PCR reads again in MiXCR, with one record for every CDR3 protein. The sample yields fewer than 750,000 distinct CDR3 sequences, 13% to 15% seen once. The sequencing input was blood. Receptors originate from a woman aged 45-59 years with Graves' ophthalmopathy.

Comment on this clonotype: This sequence may be a read error, since a much larger clone differs from it by one base. This sequence joins TRBV12-3 or TRBV12-4 and TRBJ1-5, with D uncertain. This CDR3 is 14 amino acids long. The V end lost 6 bases, the J end lost 1 base, and 10 bases lay between the germline ends. CDR3 DNA sequence: TGTGCCAGCAGCCCCCTCCCGAGCAATCAGCCCCAGCATTTT. This codes for CASSPLPSNQPQHF.

This clonotype occurred many times. This chain connects TRBV6-1 to TRBJ2-3; TRBD1 aligns across 8 bases. Germline-derived CDR1 and CDR2 are MNHNS and SASEGT. Germline trimming cut 5 bases from V and 0 bases from J; bases unmatched to any gene: 7. The length of the CDR3 is 16 residues. This CDR3 reads CASSFGTGQSTDTQYF. Written as DNA, the CDR3 is TGTGCCAGCAGTTTCGGGACAGGCCAAAGCACAGATACGCAGTATTTT.

In regard to this clonotype: Being one base from a much bigger clone, this may be a read error. The chain couples TRBV3-1 to TRBJ2-7, with TRBD1 identical over 10 bases. The V gene end was trimmed by 4 bases and the J gene end by 2 bases; junction bases not matched to a gene: 8. The CDR3 extends over 16 amino acids. CDR1 is LGHDT, CDR2 YNNKEL, per germline (reference sequence). The CDR3 nucleotides are TGTGCCAGCAGCCCGGGTGGGACAGGGGTGACCTACGAGCAGTACTTC. Encoded protein: CASSPGGTGVTYEQYF.

The chain recombines TRBV20-1 with TRBJ2-5; TRBD1 might be the D (5 bases). This CDR3 is 13 amino acids long. Trimming cost V 1 base and J 2 bases, with 8 bases left between them. CDR1 DFQATT and CDR2 SNEGSKA come from the germline V gene (reference sequence). The CDR3 coding sequence is TGCAGTGCTAGAGGTAGACAGCAAGAGACCCAGTACTTC. Translation gives CSARGRQQETQYF.

V gene TRBV9 combines with J gene TRBJ1-3, with TRBD1 as a possible D gene (5 bases). V shed 4 bases and J shed 0 bases, with 14 bases lying between them. The CDR3 runs 16 residues. Germline values: CDR1 SGDLS, CDR2 YYNGEE. DNA for the CDR3: TGTGCCAGCAGCTCAAAGACAGCGAGCTCTGGAAACACCATATATTTT. Encoded protein: CASSSKTASSGNTIYF.

This clonotype was observed many times. The rearrangement joins TRBV28 to TRBJ2-7, with 7 bases matching TRBD2. After removal of 6 bases from V and 6 bases from J, the junction contained 11 bases not matched to a gene. The CDR3 consists of 14 residues. Per the germline V gene, CDR1 is MDHEN and CDR2 is SYDVKM. The CDR3: CASSSGTGGVEQYF. CDR3 sequence (DNA): TGTGCCAGCAGCTCCGGGACGGGAGGCGTCGAGCAGTACTTC.

This clonotype has a count of ten or more. The V call is TRBV29-1, the J call TRBJ2-1, with D possibly being TRBD1 (5 bases). Looked up from germline, CDR1 is SQVTM and CDR2 is ANQGSEA. V lost 4 bases, J lost 6 bases, and 19 bases lay in between. The CDR3 has 15 residues. The CDR3 DNA follows: TGCAGCGTTGGTCCAGGGAAATTGAAGGTCAATGAGCAGTTCTTC. As protein: CSVGPGKLKVNEQFF.

V usage is TRBV4-1 and J usage is TRBJ2-1; possibly TRBD2 for D (6 bases). V lost 4 bases and J 0 bases, leaving 19 bases between the germline ends. The CDR3 is 18 amino acids. Per the germline V gene, CDR1 is MGHRA and CDR2 is YSYEKL. The CDR3, as DNA: TGCGCCAGCAGCCCGATGGGACTTTCCCTCAGCTCCTACAATGAGCAGTTCTTC. Translating gives CASSPMGLSLSSYNEQFF.

J is TRBJ1-1 and V is TRBV10-3; D uncertain. Deletions cut 6 bases from V and 5 bases from J, with 10 bases between. The CDR3 runs to 12 residues. The germline V gene encodes CDR1 ENHRY and CDR2 SYGVKD. The CDR3 DNA reads TGTGCCATCAGGCAGCTAGGTACTGAAGCTTTCTTT. Encoded protein: CAIRQLGTEAFF.

The chain employs TRBV13 and TRBJ2-6, with D perhaps matching TRBD1 (5 bases). In germline, CDR1 is PRHDT, CDR2 FYEKMQ (reference sequence). V was trimmed by 5 bases and J by 0 bases, leaving 11 bases between them. This CDR3 region has 16 residues. CDR3 sequence: CASSETGGSGANVLTF. Written as DNA, the CDR3 is TGTGCCAGCAGCGAAACAGGCGGCTCTGGGGCCAACGTCCTGACTTTC.